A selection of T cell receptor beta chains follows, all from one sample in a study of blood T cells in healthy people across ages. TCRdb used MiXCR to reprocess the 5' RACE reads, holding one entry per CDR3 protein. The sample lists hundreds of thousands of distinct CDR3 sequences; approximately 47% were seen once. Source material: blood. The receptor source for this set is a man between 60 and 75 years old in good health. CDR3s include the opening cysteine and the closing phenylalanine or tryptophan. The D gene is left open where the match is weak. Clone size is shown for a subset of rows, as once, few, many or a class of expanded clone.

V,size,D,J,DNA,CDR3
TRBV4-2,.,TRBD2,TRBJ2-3,TGTGCCAGCAGCCAAGAGCGAGCGGGAGCCGATACGCAGTATTTT,CASSQERAGADTQYF
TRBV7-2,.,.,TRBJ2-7,TGTGCCAGCAGCCCCGGCGGAGCGGACTCCTACGAGCAGTACTTC,CASSPGGADSYEQYF
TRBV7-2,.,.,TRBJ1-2,TGTGCCAGCAGCTTAGCGCCGGCGCTAGAGGACTATGGCTACACCTTC,CASSLAPALEDYGYTF
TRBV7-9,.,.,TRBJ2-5,TGTGCCAGCAGGCTGGGGGCGAGTGAGACCCAGTACTTC,CASRLGASETQYF
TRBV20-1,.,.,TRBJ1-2,TGCAGTGCTTCTTCAGCGACAGTCTATGGCTACACCTTC,CSASSATVYGYTF
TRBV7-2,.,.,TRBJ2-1,TGTGCCAGCAGCTTAGCGTGGGCGGCCCCCGCCCCCTACAATGAGCAGTTCTTC,CASSLAWAAPAPYNEQFF
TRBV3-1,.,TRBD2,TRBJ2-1,TGTGCCAGCAGCCGCCGGGGGGTGGGGTCCTACAATGAGCAGTTCTTC,CASSRRGVGSYNEQFF
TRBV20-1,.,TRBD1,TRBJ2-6,TGCAGTGCTAGACCGGGACAGGGGGCGAAGGGGGCCAACGTCCTGACTTTC,CSARPGQGAKGANVLTF
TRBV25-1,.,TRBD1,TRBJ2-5,TGTGCCAGCGTGAGAGGGGGCAGGGCAGGAGAGACCCAGTACTTC,CASVRGGRAGETQYF
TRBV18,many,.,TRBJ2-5,TGTGCCAGCTCACGACAAGAGACCCAGTACTTC,CASSRQETQYF
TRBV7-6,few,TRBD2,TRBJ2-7,TGTGCCAGCAGCTTAGGGACTAGCGGGAGCCCGGTCACCTACGAGCAGTACTTC,CASSLGTSGSPVTYEQYF
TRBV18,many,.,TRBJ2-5,TGTGCCAGCTCACCTGGGGCCCCGGCCCTCGAGACCCAGTACTTC,CASSPGAPALETQYF
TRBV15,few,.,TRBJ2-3,TGTGCCACCAGCAGAGATCCCCTCTTCACGATAGCTGGGATCGCAGATACGCAGTATTTT,CATSRDPLFTIAGIADTQYF
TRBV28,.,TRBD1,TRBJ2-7,TGTGCCAGCAGTCCCCTGACAGGGAATTCCTACGAGCAGTACTTC,CASSPLTGNSYEQYF
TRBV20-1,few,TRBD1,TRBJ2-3,TGCAGTGCTGGGGATGACAGGGTCCGCACAGATACGCAGTATTTT,CSAGDDRVRTDTQYF
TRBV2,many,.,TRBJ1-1,TGTGCCAGCAGTGGGGACACGAACACTGAAGCTTTCTTT,CASSGDTNTEAFF
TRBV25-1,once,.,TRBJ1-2,TGTGCCAGCAGCGCGAGACAGGACTATGGCTACACCTTC,CASSARQDYGYTF
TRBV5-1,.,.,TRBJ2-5,TGCGCCAGCAGCTTCTACCGACTAGAAGAGACCCAGTACTTC,CASSFYRLEETQYF
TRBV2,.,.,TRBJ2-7,TGTGCCAGCAGCCAGGGAAGGGTAGTGCAGTACTTC,CASSQGRVVQYF
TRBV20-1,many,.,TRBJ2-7,TGCAGTGCTTACGACCCAGGGGCGCACTCAGGAGAGCAGTACTTC,CSAYDPGAHSGEQYF
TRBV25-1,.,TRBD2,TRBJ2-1,TGTGCCAGCAGTGAGAGCGGGGCCTACAATGAGCAGTTCTTC,CASSESGAYNEQFF
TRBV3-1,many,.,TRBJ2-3,TGTGCCAGCAGCCAAGTTGATGGAGGGGGGCCATTGAATACGCAGTATTTT,CASSQVDGGGPLNTQYF
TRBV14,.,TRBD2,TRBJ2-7,TGTGCCAGCAGCCAAGGAGGGACTAGTACGCAGAATGAGCAGTACTTC,CASSQGGTSTQNEQYF
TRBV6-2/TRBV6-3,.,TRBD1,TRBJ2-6,TGTGCCAGCAGTATACAGGGACAGGGGGCCCCTGGGGCCAACGTCCTGACTTTC,CASSIQGQGAPGANVLTF
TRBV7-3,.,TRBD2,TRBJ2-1,TGTGCCAGCAGCTGGGGGGGACTAGCGGGAAAGAGAAACAATGAGCAGTTCTTC,CASSWGGLAGKRNNEQFF
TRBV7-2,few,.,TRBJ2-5,TGTGCCAGCGGGTCTGGATCCCGGGGGACCCAGTACTTC,CASGSGSRGTQYF
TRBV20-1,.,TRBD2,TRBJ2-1,TGCAGTGCTAGTGCGGGGGGGGCATCTTACAATGAGCAGTTCTTC,CSASAGGASYNEQFF
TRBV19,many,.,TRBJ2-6,TGTGCCAGTACTTCACGGGGAAGGAGCTCTGGGGCCAACGTCCTGACTTTC,CASTSRGRSSGANVLTF
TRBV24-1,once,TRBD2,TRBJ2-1,TGTGCCACCAGTGCAACCCGTTGTGTGTCGGGAGGTCATTACAATGAGCAGTTCTTC,CATSATRCVSGGHYNEQFF
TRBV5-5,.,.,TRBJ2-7,TGTGCCAGCAGCTTGCCCCCTGGCAGGGGCTACGAGCAGTACTTC,CASSLPPGRGYEQYF